The rows below give T cell receptor beta chains drawn from one sample of a study of blood T cell repertoires in COVID-19. Here immunoSEQ multiplex PCR was the method, and the copy in TCRdb shows in-frame clones only, minus some. The sample lists 250,000 to 350,000 clones, about 88% occurring once. Sequenced input: peripheral blood. The receptor source for this set is a human donor with COVID-19, enrolled during active disease. The donor label of this sample is uncertain. Both conserved end residues are part of each CDR3. D genes are given only for firm matches. The listing skips clone size in some rows; elsewhere it reads once, few, many or a size class.

>once|TRBV19|.|TRBJ2-1
CASSMRRLSSYNEQFF
TGTGCCAGTAGTATGCGGCGTTTAAGCTCCTACAATGAGCAGTTCTTC
>.|TRBV28|TRBD2|TRBJ2-7
CASSLNLLAGIITREQYF
TGTGCCAGCAGTTTAAATTTACTAGCGGGGATTATAACAAGGGAGCAGTACTTC
>once|TRBV24-1|.|TRBJ1-2
CATSDSGTSGYYGYTF
TGTGCCACCAGTGATTCCGGGACATCAGGCTACTATGGCTACACCTTC
>once|TRBV11-2|TRBD2|TRBJ2-1
CASSPSTSAVNEQFF
TGTGCCAGCAGCCCCTCGACTAGCGCTGTCAATGAGCAGTTCTTC
>few|TRBV19|.|TRBJ2-7
CATPGAHAYFCEQYF
.
>.|TRBV2|TRBD1|TRBJ1-2
CASSQGQGMVGYTF
TGTGCCAGCAGCCAGGGACAGGGGATGGTTGGCTACACCTTC
>.|TRBV19|.|TRBJ1-1
CASSIQVSRNTEAFF
TGTGCCAGTAGTATTCAGGTCAGTAGGAACACTGAAGCTTTCTTT
>.|TRBV5-4|TRBD2|TRBJ2-1
CASSGGTSGSINEQFF
TGTGCCAGCAGCGGAGGGACTAGCGGGAGTATAAATGAGCAGTTCTTC
>.|TRBV19|TRBD1|TRBJ2-3
CASSIRQGITDTQYF
TGTGCCAGTAGTATTCGACAGGGTATCACAGATACGCAGTATTTT
>.|TRBV19|TRBD2|TRBJ2-5
CASSTPGRGGETQYF
TGTGCCAGTAGTACCCCCGGGCGGGGGGGGGAGACCCAGTACTTC
>.|TRBV11-2|TRBD1|TRBJ1-2
CASSSTGEYGYTF
TGTGCCAGCAGCTCGACAGGGGAATATGGCTACACCTTC
>.|TRBV6-5|TRBD1|TRBJ1-2
CASSTRTGGGYTF
TGTGCCAGCAGTACCCGGACAGGGGGTGGCTACACCTTC
>.|TRBV7-3|TRBD2|TRBJ2-1
CASSLVSGAYNEQFF
TGTGCCAGCAGCTTAGTTAGCGGGGCATACAATGAGCAGTTCTTC
>.|TRBV21-1|.|TRBJ2-7
CASSKRGYEQYF
TGTGCCAGCAGCAAAAGAGGGTACGAGCAGTACTTC
>.|TRBV6-1|.|TRBJ1-1
CASSGGGHGGDTEAFF
TGTGCCAGCAGTGGGGGGGGGCATGGCGGGGACACTGAAGCTTTCTTT
>.|TRBV7-2|.|TRBJ2-3
CASSFISTDTQYF
TGTGCCAGCAGCTTTATTAGCACAGATACGCAGTATTTT
>.|TRBV6-6|TRBD1|TRBJ1-2
CASSLHRDRDGYYGYTF
TGTGCCAGCAGTCTACACCGGGACAGGGATGGATACTATGGCTACACCTTC